This is a list of T cell receptor beta chains from one sample in a study of T cell responses to AZD1222 COVID-19 vaccine. Sequencing used immunoSEQ multiplex PCR; TCRdb keeps in-frame clones, though not all of them. Here the sample spans roughly 170,000 clones, about 86% being singletons. This sample comprised peripheral blood, obtained on day 0 of AZD1222 vaccination. The receptor set was obtained from an adult in good health. Both conserved end residues are part of each CDR3. The D gene is left open where the match is weak. The size of a clone is reported for some rows only, either as once, few or many, or as a class for expanded clones.

V gene,J gene,clone size,D gene,CDR3 DNA,CDR3 protein
TRBV30,TRBJ2-3,-,-,TGTGCCTGGAGTCCGTTTGGGCCCAGCACAGATACGCAGTATTTT,CAWSPFGPSTDTQYF
TRBV12-5,TRBJ1-1,-,-,TGTGCTAGTGGTTTCGGCAGGGAAGCTTTCTTT,CASGFGREAFF
TRBV28,TRBJ2-7,-,-,TGTGCCAGCAGCTCAGGGAGCTCCTACGAGCAGTACTTC,CASSSGSSYEQYF
TRBV9,TRBJ1-5,-,TRBD1,TGTGCCAGCAGCGCGACAGGGGGCAATCAGCCCCAGCATTTT,CASSATGGNQPQHF
TRBV7-3,TRBJ1-1,-,-,TGTGCCAGCAGCTCGGGGGGGAACACTGAAGCTTTCTTT,CASSSGGNTEAFF
TRBV3-1/TRBV3-2,TRBJ1-1,-,-,TGTGCCAGCAGCGTTCTCGTCGGAGGTGAAGCTTTCTTT,CASSVLVGGEAFF
TRBV7-8,TRBJ2-7,-,-,TGTGCCAGCAGCTTAGGACATGGGACTTCCTACGAGCAGTACTTC,CASSLGHGTSYEQYF
TRBV5-1,TRBJ1-1,few,-,TGCGCCAGCAACCTAGGAGGGCATGACACTGAAGCTTTCTTT,CASNLGGHDTEAFF
TRBV5-4,TRBJ1-2,-,-,TGTGCCAGCAGCTTGTTGCAGATGGACTATGGCTACACCTTC,CASSLLQMDYGYTF
TRBV7-2,TRBJ1-3,-,TRBD1,TGTGCCAGCAGCTTAATATCCCGGACAGGGGAAGGAAACACCATATATTTT,CASSLISRTGEGNTIYF
TRBV24-1,TRBJ2-7,-,-,TGTGCCACCAGTGGCCGCGGACTAATCAGTCCCTACGAGCAGTACTTC,CATSGRGLISPYEQYF
TRBV30,TRBJ2-3,-,TRBD1,TGTGCCTGGAGTGTCTTGGGACAGGGGATCACAGATACGCAGTATTTT,CAWSVLGQGITDTQYF
TRBV27,TRBJ1-1,-,-,TGTGCCAGCGGAGGGTCAAGAGCTGAAGCTTTCTTT,CASGGSRAEAFF
TRBV9,TRBJ1-5,-,-,TGTGCCAGCAGCGTAGCGAAGGGGCCCCACAGATCTTATAGCAATCAGCCCCAGCATTTT,CASSVAKGPHRSYSNQPQHF
TRBV15,TRBJ1-1,once,-,TGTGCCACTAGCGGGGGCAGGGCTCCTGAAGCTTTCTTT,CATSGGRAPEAFF
TRBV23-1,TRBJ2-2,-,TRBD2,TGCGCCAGCAGTCAATCAAGCTTAGGCCTAGCGGGAGGGACCGGGGAGCTGTTTTTT,CASSQSSLGLAGGTGELFF
TRBV28,TRBJ1-2,few,-,TGTGCCAGCAGTTTGGCTGGGGGCGATGGCTACACCTTC,CASSLAGGDGYTF
TRBV27,TRBJ2-7,-,-,TGTGCCAGCCTCCTGGGGCCATACTACGAGCAGTACTTC,CASLLGPYYEQYF
TRBV6-2/TRBV6-3,TRBJ2-1,-,TRBD2,TGTGCCAGCAGCGAGAGGACTAGCGGGGGGTCCGAGCAGTTCTTC,CASSERTSGGSEQFF
TRBV5-6,TRBJ2-3,few,-,TGTGCCAGCAGCTTTCAGGGTTTAAGCACAGATACGCAGTATTTT,CASSFQGLSTDTQYF
TRBV2,TRBJ2-3,-,-,TGTGCCAGCAGCGGGACCATACCTGGAGATACGCAGTATTTT,CASSGTIPGDTQYF
TRBV3-1/TRBV3-2,TRBJ2-3,-,TRBD2,TGTGCCAGCAGCCGACTAGCGGCCCAGGATACGCAGTATTTC,CASSRLAAQDTQYF
TRBV7-2,TRBJ2-4,-,-,TGTGCCAGCAGCCCACAGGTAGCCAAAAACATTCAGTACTTC,CASSPQVAKNIQYF
TRBV3-1/TRBV3-2,TRBJ2-1,-,-,TGTGCCAGCAGCGCCAGGGGAGATGAGCAGTTCTTC,CASSARGDEQFF
TRBV6-5,TRBJ1-1,-,TRBD1,TGTGCCAGCAGTTACTCGACAGGGGGCACTGAAGCTTTCTTT,CASSYSTGGTEAFF
TRBV3-1/TRBV3-2,TRBJ2-7,few,-,TGTGCCAGCAGCCAAGGGATTCGAACTAGCTCCTACGAGCAGTACTTC,CASSQGIRTSSYEQYF
TRBV11-2,TRBJ1-1,-,-,TGTGCCAGCAGCCGGGCCCCCAGTGACACTGAAGCTTTCTTT,CASSRAPSDTEAFF
TRBV20-1,TRBJ2-7,-,-,TGCAGTGCTAGTAAGCCGCTGGGACTGACCTACGAGCAGTACTTC,CSASKPLGLTYEQYF
TRBV27,TRBJ2-2,-,-,TGTGCCAGCAGTTCCGAGGGTCTTACGGCCGGGGAGCTGTTTTTT,CASSSEGLTAGELFF
TRBV3-1/TRBV3-2,TRBJ2-5,-,TRBD2,TGTGCCAGCAGCCAAGCCTCGGGGGGACTACGGGAGACCCAGTACTTC,CASSQASGGLRETQYF
TRBV5-5,TRBJ2-3,-,-,TGTGCCAGCAGTAGCTTGGGCAGGGTTTGGACAGATACGCAGTATTTT,CASSSLGRVWTDTQYF
TRBV6-6,TRBJ1-5,-,-,TGTGCCAGCAGCAGTTATAGCACTCAGCCCCAGCATTTT,CASSSYSTQPQHF
TRBV7-9,TRBJ2-5,-,TRBD1,TGTGCCAGCAGCCCTGGACAGGGGGGGACCCAGTACTTC,CASSPGQGGTQYF
TRBV15,TRBJ1-2,-,-,TGTGCCACCAGCAGAGATGCAGGGAGTTATGGCTACACCTTC,CATSRDAGSYGYTF
TRBV4-2,TRBJ2-1,-,TRBD2,TGTGCCAGCAGCCAAGAGAGCCAGCGGGGGGGCGATGAGCAGTTCTTC,CASSQESQRGGDEQFF
TRBV29-1,TRBJ2-5,-,TRBD2,TGCAGCCTTGCGGTTAGCGGGCAAGAGACCCAGTACTTC,CSLAVSGQETQYF
TRBV24-1,TRBJ1-5,-,-,TGTGCCACCAGTGATTGGTTTGGTCAGCCCCAGCATTTT,CATSDWFGQPQHF
TRBV2,TRBJ2-3,-,-,TGTGCCAGCAGTGAAGGGTCGAGAATTCGCACAGATACGCAGTATTTT,CASSEGSRIRTDTQYF
TRBV28,TRBJ2-1,-,TRBD2,TGTGCCAGCAGTGTACCTAGCGGGAGTTACAATGAGCAGTTCTTC,CASSVPSGSYNEQFF
TRBV28,TRBJ2-5,-,-,TGTGCCAGCAGTTTAGCCCCCCCGGGACCCGAAGGGGAGACCCAGTACTTC,CASSLAPPGPEGETQYF
TRBV6-5,TRBJ1-2,-,-,TGTGCCAGCAGTTACGCGGGCGGTCTGAATGGCTACACCTTC,CASSYAGGLNGYTF
TRBV5-1,TRBJ2-7,-,TRBD1,TGCGCCAGCAGCTTCGACAGGGTTTCCTACGAGCAGTACTTC,CASSFDRVSYEQYF
TRBV6-5,TRBJ2-3,-,TRBD2,TGTGCCAGCAGTCTAGCGGGGACGTTCACAGATACGCAGTATTTT,CASSLAGTFTDTQYF
TRBV5-1,TRBJ1-1,-,TRBD1,TGCGCCAGCAGCCCGGGACAGGCGATCCCTTTTAGGGCTTTCTTT,CASSPGQAIPFRAFF
TRBV4-1,TRBJ2-5,-,TRBD2,TGCGCCAGCAGCCCCCCGCAACGACTAGCGGGAGCGGGCGAGACCCAGTACTTC,CASSPPQRLAGAGETQYF
TRBV19,TRBJ2-7,few,-,TGTGCCAGTAGTATAGGACTGAGCAACTACGAGCAGTACTTC,CASSIGLSNYEQYF
TRBV5-1,TRBJ2-7,-,TRBD2,TGCGCCAGCAGCTTGGTGGCGGGAGGCGAGCAGTACTTC,CASSLVAGGEQYF
TRBV12-5,TRBJ2-7,-,TRBD2,TGTGCTAGTATCCGGACTAGCGGGGTGGCCGCCTACGAGCAGTACTTC,CASIRTSGVAAYEQYF
TRBV4-1,TRBJ2-1,-,-,TGCGCCAGCAGCCAAGATGCGACCTACAATGAGCAGTTCTTC,CASSQDATYNEQFF